The clone carrying this TCR beta chain was counted only a few times. Germline values: CDR1 SNHLY, CDR2 FYNNEI. V dropped 6 bases and J dropped 1; count of bases not matched to a gene: 1. CDR3 length: 14 amino acids. This sample is part of a study of blood T cell repertoires in COVID-19. Per the authors' pipeline: Researchers report that nucleated cell counts were estimated from reference gene primer amplification. The data were produced by immunoSEQ multiplex PCR, yet TCRdb's version contains in-frame clones alone and is incomplete. The D gene and trimming were derived from the DNA, and the V and J assignments and clone size from that table. The sample comprises around 100,000 clones, 60% to 80% of which are singletons, and roughly a tenth rests with the top ten.

The source of this sequence is a man between 60 and 75 years old with active or convalescent COVID-19. The V and J genes are TRBV2 and TRBJ2-2, with 8 bases lining up with TRBD1. The sequencing sample was made of peripheral blood. The CDR3 loop reads CASRGTGNTGELFF. The CDR3 DNA reads TGTGCCAGCAGGGGGACAGGGAACACCGGGGAGCTGTTTTTT.